One sample yielded the 4 T cell receptor beta chains listed below, sequenced in a study of early T cells in non-severe SARS-CoV-2 infection. Using its own MiXCR run on the 5' RACE reads, TCRdb lists one record per CDR3 protein. Here the sample spans about 61,000 distinct CDR3 sequences, about 10% being singletons. The specimen was whole blood. The receptors were sampled from an adult who was a healthcare worker with PCR-confirmed SARS-CoV-2 infection or an uninfected control (not recorded which).

The table lists this clonotype with a few counts. This rearrangement joins TRBV5-4 to TRBJ2-1, with 9 positions matching TRBD2. Per the germline V gene, CDR1 is SGHNT and CDR2 is YYREEE (reference sequence). The CDR3 extends over 15 amino acids. Unmatched junction bases numbered 9, after V lost 5 bases and J lost 6 bases. The CDR3 loop reads CASRVRSGGTNEQFF. The DNA for the CDR3 is TGTGCCAGCAGAGTGAGGAGCGGGGGGACCAATGAGCAGTTCTTC.

The table lists this clonotype with many counts. The chain has TRBV9 and TRBJ2-5; D is ambiguous. Trimming left V 1 base short and J 2 bases short, with 6 bases between. This CDR3 is built from 13 residues. Germline V lookup: CDR1 SGDLS, CDR2 YYNGEE. CDR3 in amino acids: CASSVHVQETQYF. CDR3 DNA sequence: TGTGCCAGCAGCGTACACGTACAAGAGACCCAGTACTTC.

This clonotype was seen more than once but under ten times. The chain is built from TRBV19 and TRBJ1-2; no firm D call. The germline V and J ends were trimmed by 5 bases and 4 bases, with 11 bases remaining between them. This CDR3 region has 13 residues. Germline CDR1 and CDR2: LNHDA and SQIVND (reference sequence). Written as DNA, the CDR3 is TGTGCCAGTAGTCCGGACCTGCGCTATGGCTACACCTTC. It specifies CASSPDLRYGYTF.

This chain joins TRBV20-1 and TRBJ2-3, with 8 positions matching TRBD2. This CDR3 has 15 residues. The germline V gene encodes CDR1 DFQATT and CDR2 SNEGSKA (reference sequence). J lost 2 bases, V lost 3 bases, and 7 bases had no gene match. The CDR3 DNA reads TGCAGTGCTAGGAATCCAGCGGGGGCCACAGATACGCAGTATTTT. It translates to CSARNPAGATDTQYF.